What follows is one T cell receptor beta chain and its context. The antigen this receptor binds is unknown. This record belongs to a study of cytomegalovirus exposure and HLA in healthy donors (dated 2017 in TCRdb). Regarding the complete study: According to an earlier analysis of 450 to 650 of the donors, about 190 million T cells yielded over 90 million unique TCR beta sequences and around 300 Gb of sequence data. The T cell repertoires of several hundred subjects were profiled by immunosequencing and related to cytomegalovirus serostatus. The study was designed to test whether signatures of past pathogen exposure could be identified by cataloging public T cell receptors. Rather than drawing on any new phenotypic data, the later analysis identified candidate immune exposures from TCR beta sequences and the way those sequences occurred across donors. Along with the roughly 700-subject first cohort, a separate validation cohort of about 110 different subjects was used. Class I and class II HLA loci were covered by the typing at four-digit resolution. Every repertoire in the discovery cohort had been generated on one and the same sequencing platform. In a later analysis, previously published TCR beta repertoires from 600 to 850 donors were re-analyzed and high-resolution HLA genotyping was added so that TCR occurrence patterns could be studied. Donor age, sex, ethnicity and CMV serostatus were compiled together with the repertoire data. Typing coverage differed by locus: A, B, C, DRB1 and DQB1 were typed in about 620-630 donors, DQA1 in 500 to 550, DPA1 in some 600, and DPB1 in 472. Of the 300 to 450 genotyped donors, roughly 85% fell in the genetic ancestry cluster associated with self-reported Caucasian donors. An earlier analysis of 450 to 750 of the donors used high-throughput TCR beta sequencing to judge whether each TCR beta V gene segment behaved as functional or pseudogenic. An early release covering some 640 HLA-typed donors comprised approximately 290 gigabases of sequencing data and 65 million to 100 million unique TCR sequences. About 5 DR-DQ haplotypes were handled as single units for association and clustering, since linkage in the cohort was strong. To predict cytomegalovirus infection status, the study combined high-throughput TCR immunosequencing, statistical association of individual TCRs with disease status, and machine learning. On average, around 240,000 unique TCR beta nucleotide sequences were sequenced per donor among about 400 genotyped donors of the cohort, with 15% to 20% of those sequences being non-productive. A later genetic analysis took genome-wide SNP genotypes for about three fifths of the 666 donors and used that subset as a discovery cohort. Overall results and qualifications from the work: A few of the identified cytomegalovirus-associated TCR beta chains were confirmed in vitro to be specific for cytomegalovirus antigens. The classifier was reported to diagnose cytomegalovirus status with high specificity and sensitivity in both the original cohort and the validation cohort. The cohort was sequenced for TCR beta chains only, and without alpha or paired-chain data the features that could be detected were limited. Strong co-occurrence of HLA alleles, especially DR and DQ, made assigning TCR associations to individual alleles difficult. In a later analysis, most CMV-associated TCR beta chains were found to appear HLA-restricted, with HLA associations seemingly driven largely by CMV exposure. In a later analysis, TCR association rates were found to vary across HLA loci, with the most associated TCRs seen for DRB1 alleles and the fewest for HLA-C alleles. An earlier analysis of some 560 of the donors showed that most TCR beta V segments appeared in productive rearrangements either about 87% or about 30% of the time, which broadly matched IMGT annotations. At a false discovery rate of 0.05, a later analysis linked roughly 17,000 TCR beta sequences to specific HLA alleles. Compared with the approximately 700-donor mean, donors in an Asian-associated ancestry cluster had fewer N-insertions in productive TCRs, according to a later genetic analysis. The study gave a list of 150 to 200 TCR beta chains associated with cytomegalovirus. Immune exposure information for the cohort was limited to CMV serostatus. A further reported finding was that TCR beta sequences accurately predicted the HLA-A and HLA-B alleles for most subjects in the first cohort. Because some donors lacked HLA typing at each locus, the association tests relied only on the typed subset. Roughly uniform sequencing depth across donors was assumed in presence/absence analyses, although this assumption may not hold. An association between a missense DCLRE1C variant and V-gene and J-gene trimming of TCR beta chains was found in a later genetic analysis and replicated in an independent cohort. According to a later analysis, parvovirus B19, influenza, CMV and Epstein-Barr virus appeared linked to several top co-occurrence clusters. The authors suggested that the approach could potentially be extended to other disease states and immunological phenotypes. A cluster of highly shared sequence variants was judged likely to represent a technical artifact of the sequencing pipeline. Because counts were too low, around 17 rarely observed V segments, including chromosome 9 orphons, were left out of the earlier analysis of several hundred of the donors. Compared with equally common non-associated chains, HLA-associated TCR beta chains in a later analysis were more clonally expanded and had lower generation probabilities. While some public TCRs were present in many individuals, most TCR sequences turned up only very rarely across donors. Linkage disequilibrium might explain the correlated functional status among segregating V segments, but an unknown experimental factor could not be ruled out.

The cohort was made up of approximately 700 healthy bone marrow donors. All cohort members were sampled while nominally healthy, although unrecorded immune exposures were likely present. The donor was CMV seropositive and belonged to the group of more than 250 seropositive cohort members. Every donor gave a peripheral blood sample, and the peripheral blood mononuclear cells from that sample were used for TCR beta sequencing. Genomic DNA was extracted from the blood cell samples with the Qiagen DNeasy Blood Extraction Kit. Library prep was done by the immunoSEQ multiplex PCR assay. A mixture of 60 forward primers for TCR Vbeta segments and 13 reverse primers for TCR Jbeta segments was used in the multiplex PCR. The CDR3 region of rearranged TCR beta genes was amplified from genomic DNA by a multiplex PCR assay. On the Illumina HiSeq System, the amplified TCR beta libraries were sequenced as 87-base-pair reads. Concerning the study's data processing: In a later analysis, some 80 million unique TCR beta chains were counted across the roughly 610 repertoires, and approximately 11 million of these chains were shared by at least two donors. Raw reads were error-corrected and collapsed into unique sequences with a nearest-neighbor algorithm that merged closely related sequences to remove PCR and sequencing errors. CDR3 sequences were aligned to IMGT reference sequences to assign V, D and J gene segments. For a sequence to be retained, a match of at least six nucleotides was required to both a V gene segment and a J gene segment. A rearrangement counted as productive if the CDR3 had no stop codons and remained in frame with V and J, and every other rearrangement counted as non-productive. Following IMGT convention, CDR3 was defined as the stretch from the second conserved V-encoded cysteine up to the conserved J-encoded phenylalanine. The earlier analysis of more than 450 of the donors excluded sequences that lacked an unambiguous match to a single V gene segment. In an earlier analysis of 450 to 700 of the donors, V segments were called functional above 56.7% productive rearrangements and were called segregating when the between-donor standard deviation exceeded 5%. A statistical classification framework was built for diagnosing cytomegalovirus status from the catalog of TCR beta chain sequences. In a later analysis, V and J genes were assigned by comparing TCR nucleotide sequences against IMGT/GENE-DB human TR gene sequences. In a later analysis, CDR3 sequences and most-parsimonious VDJ recombination scenarios were assigned using the TCRdist pipeline. A later analysis defined each TCR beta chain by its CDR3 amino acid sequence plus V-gene family, and excluded reads lacking a unique V-gene family. To address suspected cross-contamination and a sequencing artifact, a later analysis removed 592 highly shared, low-generation-probability nucleotide sequences. In a later analysis, a clonal expansion index for each public chain was calculated from normalized within-repertoire ranks of inferred template counts. In a later analysis, generation probabilities were computed with a VDJ recombination model fitted to out-of-frame rearrangements, and the resulting probabilities were checked against IGoR. In a later analysis, hypergeometric tests were used to score TCR-TCR, TCR-HLA and TCR-CMV co-occurrence, with a repertoire-size bias correction applied to TCR pairs. A later analysis estimated false discovery rates by permuting HLA or CMV assignments 20 times. In a later analysis, co-occurring TCRs were grouped with DBSCAN, and TCRdist sequence similarity was added when clustering was performed within HLA-allele-positive subsets. Repertoires with fewer than 30,000 or more than 120,000 public chains were left out of co-occurrence clustering, as were about 5 repertoires with anomalous nucleotide sharing. TCRdb mirrors the immuneACCESS table, restricted to in-frame sequences. Some clones are absent from its copies; in checked studies, under half trace to an unresolved V gene, and the reason for the others is unknown. V and J calls and clone size are copied from that table; D and trimming were computed from the DNA. This sample's table contains about 74,000 clones. Of the sample, 7.5% is held by the ten largest clones.

The sequencing input was PBMCs. The receptor was isolated from a female donor in good health and CMV-seropositive.

The CDR3 protein: CASSQRTGGAFDRNTEAFF. The DNA sequence follows: TGTGCCAGCAGCCAGCGGACAGGGGGCGCCTTTGATAGGAACACTGAAGCTTTCTTT. The chain employs TRBV14 and TRBJ1-1; the central 11 bases match TRBD1. From its cysteine to its phenylalanine, the CDR3 spans 19 amino acids. CDR3 DNA is the only sequence kept; it has 57 bases, read in frame from the first base. Unmatched junction bases come to 13, with V trimmed by 3 bases and J by 1 base. The germline V gene sets CDR1 to SGHDN and CDR2 to FVKESK. Outside the CDR3, residues come from the reference TRBV14 and TRBJ1-1 proteins, so the full variable domain is: EAGVTQFPSHSVIEKGQTVTLRCDPISGHDNLYWYRRVMGKEIKFLLHFVKESKQDESGMPNNRFLAERTGGTYSTLKVQPAELEDSGVYFCASSQRTGGAFDRNTEAFFGQGTRLTVV.